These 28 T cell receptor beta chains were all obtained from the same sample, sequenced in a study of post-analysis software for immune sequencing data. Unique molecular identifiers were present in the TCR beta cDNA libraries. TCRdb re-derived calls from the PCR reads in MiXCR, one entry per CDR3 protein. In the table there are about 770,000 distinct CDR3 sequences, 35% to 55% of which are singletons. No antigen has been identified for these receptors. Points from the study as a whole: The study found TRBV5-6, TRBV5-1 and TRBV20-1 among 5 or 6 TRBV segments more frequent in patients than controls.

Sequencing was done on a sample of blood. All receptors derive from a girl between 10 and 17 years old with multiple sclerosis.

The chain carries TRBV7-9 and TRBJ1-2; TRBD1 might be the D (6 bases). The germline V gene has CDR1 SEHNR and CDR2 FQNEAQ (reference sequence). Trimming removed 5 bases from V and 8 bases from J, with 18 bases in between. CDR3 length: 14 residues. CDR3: CASSRDKSRGGYTF. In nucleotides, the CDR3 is TGTGCCAGCAGCCGGGACAAAAGCCGGGGAGGCTACACCTTC.

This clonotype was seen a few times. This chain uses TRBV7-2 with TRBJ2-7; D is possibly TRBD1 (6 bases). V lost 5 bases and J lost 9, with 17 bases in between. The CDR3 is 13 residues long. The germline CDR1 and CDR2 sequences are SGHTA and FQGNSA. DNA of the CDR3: TGTGCCAGCAGCAGCACCCGGGACATAGGGCAGTACTTC. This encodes CASSSTRDIGQYF. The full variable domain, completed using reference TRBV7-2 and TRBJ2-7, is GAGVSQSPSNKVTEKGKDVELRCDPISGHTALYWYRQSLGQGLEFLIYFQGNSAPDKSGLPSDRFSAERTGGSVSTLTIQRTQQEDSAVYLCASSSTRDIGQYFGPGTRLTVT.

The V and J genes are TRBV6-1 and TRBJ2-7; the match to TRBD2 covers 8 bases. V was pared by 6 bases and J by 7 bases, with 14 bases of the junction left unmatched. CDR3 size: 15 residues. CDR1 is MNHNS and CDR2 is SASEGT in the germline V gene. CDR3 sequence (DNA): TGTGCCAGCAGCCCGAACTTTGCGGGAGGTATTGAGCAGTACTTC. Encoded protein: CASSPNFAGGIEQYF.

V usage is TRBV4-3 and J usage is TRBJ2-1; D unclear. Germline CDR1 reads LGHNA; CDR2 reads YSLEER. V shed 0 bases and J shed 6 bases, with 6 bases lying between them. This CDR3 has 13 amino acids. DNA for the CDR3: TGCGCCAGCAGCCAAGATAGCACCAATGAGCAGTTCTTC. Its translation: CASSQDSTNEQFF.

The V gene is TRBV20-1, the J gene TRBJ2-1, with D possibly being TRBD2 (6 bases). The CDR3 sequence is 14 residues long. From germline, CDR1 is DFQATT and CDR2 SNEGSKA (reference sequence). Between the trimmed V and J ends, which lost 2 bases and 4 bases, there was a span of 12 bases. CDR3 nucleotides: TGCAGTGCTAGAACGGCTAGCGAGTACAATGAGCAGTTCTTC. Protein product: CSARTASEYNEQFF.

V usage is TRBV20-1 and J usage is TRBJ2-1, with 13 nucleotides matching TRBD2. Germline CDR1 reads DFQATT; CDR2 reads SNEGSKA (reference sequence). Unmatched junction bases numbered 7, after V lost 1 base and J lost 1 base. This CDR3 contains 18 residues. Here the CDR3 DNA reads TGCAGTGCTAGAGGGAAACTAGCGGGAGGGCCTTCCTACAATGAGCAGTTCTTC. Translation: CSARGKLAGGPSYNEQFF.

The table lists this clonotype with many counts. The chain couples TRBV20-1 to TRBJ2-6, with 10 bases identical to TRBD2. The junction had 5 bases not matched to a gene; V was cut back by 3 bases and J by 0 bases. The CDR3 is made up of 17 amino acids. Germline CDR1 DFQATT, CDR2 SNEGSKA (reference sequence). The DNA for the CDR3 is TGCAGTGCTAGGAAGCGGGAGGGCCCCTCTGGGGCCAACGTCCTGACTTTC. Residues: CSARKREGPSGANVLTF.

This CDR3 reads CASSPPNMGDRETQYF. The CDR3, as DNA: TGTGCCAGCTCACCACCAAACATGGGGGACCGAGAGACCCAGTACTTC. The chain couples TRBV18 to TRBJ2-5; the D call may be TRBD1 or TRBD2 (5 bases each). The CDR3 runs 16 residues. The germline gives CDR1 KGHSH, CDR2 LQKENI. V gave up 0 bases and J gave up 4 bases, with 15 bases separating them.

The CDR3 sequence is CASSYTLAGEPRTQYF. CDR3 in DNA: TGTGCCAGCAGTTACACACTAGCGGGAGAGCCCCGGACCCAGTACTTC. The chain links TRBV6-6 to TRBJ2-5, with TRBD2 identical over 11 bases. Germline CDR1 is MNHNY and CDR2 is SVGAGI (reference sequence). Unmatched junction bases numbered 9, after V lost 2 bases and J lost 7 bases. The CDR3 runs to 16 residues.

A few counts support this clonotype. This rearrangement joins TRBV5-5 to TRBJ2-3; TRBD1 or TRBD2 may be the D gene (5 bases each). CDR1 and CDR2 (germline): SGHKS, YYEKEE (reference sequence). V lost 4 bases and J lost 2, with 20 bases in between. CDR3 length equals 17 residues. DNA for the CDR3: TGTGCCAGCAGCCCCCCGTGGTCGGGGCTGCTCACAGATACGCAGTATTTT. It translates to CASSPPWSGLLTDTQYF.

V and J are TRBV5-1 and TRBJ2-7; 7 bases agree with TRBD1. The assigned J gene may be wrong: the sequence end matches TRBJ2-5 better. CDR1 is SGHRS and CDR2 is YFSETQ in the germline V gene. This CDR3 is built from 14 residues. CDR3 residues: CASNSGTGDETQYF. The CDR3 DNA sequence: TGCGCCAGCAACTCTGGAACAGGGGACGAGACCCAGTACTTC.

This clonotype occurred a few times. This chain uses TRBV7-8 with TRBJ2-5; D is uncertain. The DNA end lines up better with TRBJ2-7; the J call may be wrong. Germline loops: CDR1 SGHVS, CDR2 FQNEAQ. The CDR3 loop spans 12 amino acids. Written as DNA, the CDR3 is TGTGCCAGCAGCCCCGCAATCCACGAGCAGTACTTC. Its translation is CASSPAIHEQYF.

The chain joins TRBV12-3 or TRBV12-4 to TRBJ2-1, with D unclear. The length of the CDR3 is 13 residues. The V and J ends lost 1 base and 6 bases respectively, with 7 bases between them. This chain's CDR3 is CASSLELANEQFF. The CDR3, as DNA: TGTGCCAGCAGTTTAGAGTTGGCCAATGAGCAGTTCTTC.

CDR3 nucleotides: TGTGCCAGCAGTTCCGGGGCAACAGACGAAGCTTTCTTT. Translated, it gives CASSSGATDEAFF. V and J are TRBV12-3 or TRBV12-4 and TRBJ1-1; the D gene is possibly TRBD1 (5 bases). The CDR3 totals 13 residues. V lost 4 bases and J lost 8, with 14 bases in between.

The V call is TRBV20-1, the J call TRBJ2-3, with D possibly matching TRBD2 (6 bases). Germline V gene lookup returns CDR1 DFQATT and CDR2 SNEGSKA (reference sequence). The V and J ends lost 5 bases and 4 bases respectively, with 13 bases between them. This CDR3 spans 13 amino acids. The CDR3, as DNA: TGCAGTGCTGGCGGAGGGGCTTCAGATACGCAGTATTTT. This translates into CSAGGGASDTQYF.

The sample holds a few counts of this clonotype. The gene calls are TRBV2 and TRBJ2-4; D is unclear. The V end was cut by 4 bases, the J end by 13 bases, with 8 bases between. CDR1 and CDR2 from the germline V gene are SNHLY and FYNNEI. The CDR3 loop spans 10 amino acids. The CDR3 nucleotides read TGTGCCAGCAGTGGGGCTACCCAGTACTTC. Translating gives CASSGATQYF. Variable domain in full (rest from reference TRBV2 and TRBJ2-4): EPEVTQTPSHQVTQMGQEVILRCVPISNHLYFYWYRQILGQKVEFLVSFYNNEISEKSEIFDDQFSVERPDGSNFTLKIRSTKLEDSAMYFCASSGATQYFGAGTRLSVL.

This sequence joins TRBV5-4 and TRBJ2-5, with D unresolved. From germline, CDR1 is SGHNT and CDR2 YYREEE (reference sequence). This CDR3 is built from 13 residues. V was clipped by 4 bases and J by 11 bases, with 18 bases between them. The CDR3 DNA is TGTGCCAGCAGCCCATCCCGACCGAATGAGCAGTACTTC. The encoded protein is CASSPSRPNEQYF.

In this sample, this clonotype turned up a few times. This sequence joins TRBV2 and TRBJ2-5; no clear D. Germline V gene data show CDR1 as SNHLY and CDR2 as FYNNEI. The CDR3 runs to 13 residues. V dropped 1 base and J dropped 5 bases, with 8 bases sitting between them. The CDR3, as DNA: TGTGCCAGCAGTGAAGTCCCAGCGGAGACCCAGTACTTC. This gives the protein CASSEVPAETQYF.

CDR3 loop: CASSQVQRNSYNEQFF. As DNA, the CDR3 is TGTGCCAGCAGCCAAGTACAGCGGAACTCCTACAATGAGCAGTTCTTC. The genes are TRBV3-1 and TRBJ2-1, with D perhaps matching TRBD2 (5 bases). Germline V gives CDR1 LGHDT, CDR2 YNNKEL (reference sequence). The CDR3 consists of 16 residues. Trimming shortened V by 1 base and J by 0 bases, and 10 bases separated the two germline ends.

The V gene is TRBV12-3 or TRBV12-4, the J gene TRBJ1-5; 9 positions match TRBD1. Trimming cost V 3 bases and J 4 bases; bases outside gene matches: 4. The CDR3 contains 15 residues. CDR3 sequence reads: CASSLVGTGNQPQHF. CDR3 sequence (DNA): TGTGCCAGCAGTTTGGTAGGGACAGGGAATCAGCCCCAGCATTTT.

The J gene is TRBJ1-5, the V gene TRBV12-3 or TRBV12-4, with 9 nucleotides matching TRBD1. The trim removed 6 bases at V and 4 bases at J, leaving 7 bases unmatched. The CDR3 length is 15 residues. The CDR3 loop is CASSHRGTGNQPQHF. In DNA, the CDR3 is TGTGCCAGCAGCCATAGGGGGACAGGGAATCAGCCCCAGCATTTT.

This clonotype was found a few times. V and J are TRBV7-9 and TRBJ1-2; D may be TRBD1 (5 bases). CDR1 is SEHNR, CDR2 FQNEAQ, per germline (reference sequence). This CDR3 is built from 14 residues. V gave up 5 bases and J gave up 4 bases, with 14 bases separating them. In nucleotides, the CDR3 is TGTGCCAGCAGCCCTGACAGCAGCTTCTATGGCTACACCTTC. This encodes CASSPDSSFYGYTF.

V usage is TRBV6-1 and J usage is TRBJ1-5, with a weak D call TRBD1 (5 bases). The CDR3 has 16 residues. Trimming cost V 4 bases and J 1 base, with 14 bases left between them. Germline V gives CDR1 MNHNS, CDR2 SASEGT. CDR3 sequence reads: CASSAPPGRSNQPQHF. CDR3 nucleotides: TGTGCCAGCAGTGCCCCGCCGGGACGGAGCAATCAGCCCCAGCATTTT.

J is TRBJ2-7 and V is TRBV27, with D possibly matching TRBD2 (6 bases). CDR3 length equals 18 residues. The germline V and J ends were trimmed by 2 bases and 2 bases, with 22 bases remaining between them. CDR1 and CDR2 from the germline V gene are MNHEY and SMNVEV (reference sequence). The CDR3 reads CASSLVPLLAGSPYEQYF. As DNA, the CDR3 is TGTGCCAGCAGTTTAGTTCCCCTACTAGCCGGGAGCCCCTACGAGCAGTACTTC.

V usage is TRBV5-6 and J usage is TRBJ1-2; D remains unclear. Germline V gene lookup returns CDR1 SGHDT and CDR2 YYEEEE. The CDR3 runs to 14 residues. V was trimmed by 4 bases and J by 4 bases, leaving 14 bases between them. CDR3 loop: CASSPGVGSYGYTF. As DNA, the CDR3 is TGTGCCAGCAGCCCTGGAGTGGGAAGCTATGGCTACACCTTC.

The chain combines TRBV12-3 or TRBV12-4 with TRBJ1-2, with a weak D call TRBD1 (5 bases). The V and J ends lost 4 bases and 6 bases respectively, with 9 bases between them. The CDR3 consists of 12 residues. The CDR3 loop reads CASSWDLDGYTF. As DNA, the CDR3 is TGTGCCAGCAGTTGGGACTTGGATGGCTACACCTTC.

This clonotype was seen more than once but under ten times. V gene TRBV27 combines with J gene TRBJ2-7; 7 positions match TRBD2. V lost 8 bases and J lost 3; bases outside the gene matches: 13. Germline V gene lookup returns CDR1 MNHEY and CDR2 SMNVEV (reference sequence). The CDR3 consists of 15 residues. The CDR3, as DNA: TGTGCCAGCGTATATTCTGGGGGGGGTATCTACGAGCAGTACTTC. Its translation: CASVYSGGGIYEQYF.

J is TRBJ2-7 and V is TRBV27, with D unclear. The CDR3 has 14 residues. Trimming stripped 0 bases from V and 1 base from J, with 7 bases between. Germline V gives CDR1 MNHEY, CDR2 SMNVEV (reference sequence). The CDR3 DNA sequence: TGTGCCAGCAGTTTATCGATACAGTCCTACGAGCAGTACTTC. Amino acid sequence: CASSLSIQSYEQYF.